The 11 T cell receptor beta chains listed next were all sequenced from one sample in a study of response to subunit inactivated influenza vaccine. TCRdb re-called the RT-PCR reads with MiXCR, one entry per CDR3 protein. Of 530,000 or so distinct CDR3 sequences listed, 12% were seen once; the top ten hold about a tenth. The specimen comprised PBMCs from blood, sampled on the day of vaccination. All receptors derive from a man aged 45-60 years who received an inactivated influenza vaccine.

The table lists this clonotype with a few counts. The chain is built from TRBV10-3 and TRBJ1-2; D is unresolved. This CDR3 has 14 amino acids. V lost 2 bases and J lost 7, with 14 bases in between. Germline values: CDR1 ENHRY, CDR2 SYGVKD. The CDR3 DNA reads TGTGCCATCAGTGAGCCCTCCCGCAGATTTGGCTACACCTTC. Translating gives CAISEPSRRFGYTF.

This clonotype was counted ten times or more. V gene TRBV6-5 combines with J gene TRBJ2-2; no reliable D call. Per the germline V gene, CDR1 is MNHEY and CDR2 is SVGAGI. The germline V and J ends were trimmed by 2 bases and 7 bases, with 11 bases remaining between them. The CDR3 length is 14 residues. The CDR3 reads CASSYPTPFGELFF. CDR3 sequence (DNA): TGTGCCAGCAGTTACCCGACACCCTTCGGGGAGCTGTTTTTT.

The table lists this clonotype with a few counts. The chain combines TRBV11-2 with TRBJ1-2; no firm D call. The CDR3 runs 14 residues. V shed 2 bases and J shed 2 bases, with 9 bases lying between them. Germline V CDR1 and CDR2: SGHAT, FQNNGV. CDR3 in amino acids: CASSLILGNYGYTF. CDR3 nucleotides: TGTGCCAGCAGCTTAATACTAGGGAACTATGGCTACACCTTC.

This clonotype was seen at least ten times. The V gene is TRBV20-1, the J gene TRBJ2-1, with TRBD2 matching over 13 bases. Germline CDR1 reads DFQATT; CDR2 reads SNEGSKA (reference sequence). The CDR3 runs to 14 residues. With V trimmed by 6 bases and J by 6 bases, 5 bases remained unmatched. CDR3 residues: CSARTSGSGNEQFF. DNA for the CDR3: TGCAGTGCAAGGACTAGCGGGAGTGGCAATGAGCAGTTCTTC.

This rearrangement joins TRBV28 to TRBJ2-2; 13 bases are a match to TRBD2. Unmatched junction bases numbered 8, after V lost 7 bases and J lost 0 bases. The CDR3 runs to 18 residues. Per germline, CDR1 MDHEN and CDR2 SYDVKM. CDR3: CASNPGLAGVSNTGELFF. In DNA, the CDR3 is TGTGCCAGCAACCCCGGACTAGCGGGAGTGTCGAACACCGGGGAGCTGTTTTTT.

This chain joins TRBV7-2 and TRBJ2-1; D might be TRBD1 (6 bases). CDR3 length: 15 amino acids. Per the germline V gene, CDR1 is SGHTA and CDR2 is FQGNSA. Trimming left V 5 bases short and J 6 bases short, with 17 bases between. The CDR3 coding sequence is TGTGCCAGCAGCGAAAGGGGGTTGATGGGCAATGAGCAGTTCTTC. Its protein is CASSERGLMGNEQFF.

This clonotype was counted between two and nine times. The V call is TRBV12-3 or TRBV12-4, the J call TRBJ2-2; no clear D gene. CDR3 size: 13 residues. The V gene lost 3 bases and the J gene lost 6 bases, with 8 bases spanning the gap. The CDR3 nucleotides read TGTGCCAGCAGTTTTTATGGATCCGGGGAGCTGTTTTTT. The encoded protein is CASSFYGSGELFF.

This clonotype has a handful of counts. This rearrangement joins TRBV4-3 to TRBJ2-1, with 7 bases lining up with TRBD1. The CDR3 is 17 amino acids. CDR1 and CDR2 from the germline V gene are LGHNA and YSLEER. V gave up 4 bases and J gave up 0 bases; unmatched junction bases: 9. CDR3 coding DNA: TGCGCCAGCAGCCCTACAGGGGATTGGGGCTCCTACAATGAGCAGTTCTTC. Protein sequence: CASSPTGDWGSYNEQFF.

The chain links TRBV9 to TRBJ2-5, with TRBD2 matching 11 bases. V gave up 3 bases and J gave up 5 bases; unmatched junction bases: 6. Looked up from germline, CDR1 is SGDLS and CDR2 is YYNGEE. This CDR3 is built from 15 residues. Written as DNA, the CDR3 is TGTGCCAGCAGCGAGGGACTAGCGGAAGGGGAGACCCAGTACTTC. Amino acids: CASSEGLAEGETQYF.

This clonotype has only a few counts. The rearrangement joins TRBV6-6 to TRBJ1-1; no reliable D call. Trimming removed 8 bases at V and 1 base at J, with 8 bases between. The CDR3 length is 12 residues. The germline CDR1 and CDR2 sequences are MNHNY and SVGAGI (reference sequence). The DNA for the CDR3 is TGTGCCAGCGAAATTGGGAACACTGAAGCTTTCTTT. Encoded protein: CASEIGNTEAFF.

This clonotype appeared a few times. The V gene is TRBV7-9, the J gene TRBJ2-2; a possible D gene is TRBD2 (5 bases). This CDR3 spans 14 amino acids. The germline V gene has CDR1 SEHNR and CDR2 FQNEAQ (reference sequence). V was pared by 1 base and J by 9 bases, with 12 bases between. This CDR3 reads CASSLEVSVWELFF. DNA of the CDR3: TGTGCCAGCAGCTTAGAAGTTAGCGTTTGGGAGCTGTTTTTT. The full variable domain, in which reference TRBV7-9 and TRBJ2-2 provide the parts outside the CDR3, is DTGVSQNPRHKITKRGQNVTFRCDPISEHNRLYWYRQTLGQGPEFLTYFQNEAQLEKSRLLSDRFSAERPKGSFSTLEIQRTEQGDSAMYLCASSLEVSVWELFFGEGSRLTVL.